A single sample is the source of the 32 T cell receptor beta chains below, sequenced in a study of blood T cell repertoires in COVID-19 (dated by TCRdb to the early 2020s). The method behind the library was the immunoSEQ multiplex PCR assay. Drawn from immuneACCESS, this table holds only the in-frame rearrangements with V and J called that TCRdb kept. Clones are partly lost; checked studies trace under half to an unresolved V gene and leave the rest unexplained. This sample is represented by 200,000 to 250,000 clones; approximately 85% of them were singletons. 2% to 3% of the sample lies in the top ten. The specimen was peripheral blood. The source is a woman in her 70s with COVID-19, enrolled during active disease.

V is TRBV7-2 and J is TRBJ1-1; 11 nucleotides match TRBD1. Germline CDR1 is SGHTA and CDR2 is FQGNSA. The length of the CDR3 is 14 residues. Losses at the gene ends were 4 bases for V and 10 bases for J; bases not matched to a gene: 8. The CDR3 region is CASSWTGGEGRAFF. The CDR3 DNA follows: TGTGCCAGCAGCTGGACAGGGGGCGAGGGTCGAGCTTTCTTT.

Notes on this clone: The sample contains more than one DNA sequence encoding this CDR3. V and J are TRBV19 and TRBJ1-2; TRBD1 might be the D (5 bases). CDR1 and CDR2 from the germline V gene are LNHDA and SQIVND (reference sequence). The V gene lost 0 bases and the J gene lost 7 bases, with 6 bases spanning the gap. This CDR3 is 12 amino acids long. CDR3 loop: CASSIDRVGYTF. The DNA of the CDR3 is TGTGCCAGTAGTATAGACAGGGTTGGCTACACCTTC.

The chain is built from TRBV6-1 and TRBJ2-7; 7 nucleotides line up with TRBD1. Germline lookup yields CDR1 MNHNS and CDR2 SASEGT. There are 15 residues in the CDR3. J gave up 2 bases and V 2 bases, and 6 bases lay outside the gene matches. The CDR3: CASSERTGSPYEQYF. As DNA, the CDR3 is TGTGCCAGCAGTGAAAGGACAGGATCCCCCTACGAGCAGTACTTC.

The chain has TRBV4-1 and TRBJ2-2; a weak D match, TRBD2 (5 bases). From germline, CDR1 is MGHRA and CDR2 YSYEKL. V was cut by 4 bases and J by 0 bases, with 9 bases left in between. This CDR3 has 15 residues. The CDR3, as DNA: TGCGCCAGCAGCCCAACCGGGGCGAACACCGGGGAGCTGTTTTTT. This gives the protein CASSPTGANTGELFF.

The V and J genes are TRBV19 and TRBJ1-1; TRBD1 matches 9 bases. The CDR3 length is 15 residues. V shed 10 bases, J shed 1 base, and the junction held 10 bases outside the gene matches. Germline V gives CDR1 LNHDA, CDR2 SQIVND (reference sequence). The CDR3 loop is CATNNRGLPNTEAFF. The DNA of the CDR3 is TGTGCCACAAACAACAGGGGGCTCCCGAACACTGAAGCTTTCTTT.

The sample holds one count of this clone. The genes are TRBV5-8 and TRBJ1-4; 8 positions match TRBD1. The CDR3 spans 14 residues. Trimming at V came to 4 bases and at J to 6 bases, leaving 5 bases not matched to a gene. CDR1 is SGHTS and CDR2 is YDEGEE in the germline V gene. The CDR3 region has the DNA TGTGCCAGCAGCCCGGACAGGGAGGATGAAAAACTGTTTTTT. It specifies CASSPDREDEKLFF.

The chain employs TRBV3-1 (or the pseudogene TRBV3-2) and TRBJ2-7; 9 bases agree with TRBD1. CDR1 is LGHDT, CDR2 YNNKEL, per germline (reference sequence). The length of the CDR3 is 14 residues. V was clipped by 0 bases and J by 8 bases; unmatched bases: 5. This CDR3 reads CASSQEGTGIQQYF. CDR3 nucleotides: TGTGCCAGCAGCCAAGAGGGGACAGGGATTCAGCAGTACTTC.

Regarding this clone: Mismatch with germline at one junction end may stem from a read error. V and J are TRBV2 and TRBJ1-1, with 8 bases identical to TRBD1. CDR1 and CDR2 (germline): SNHLY, FYNNEI. The CDR3 is 14 amino acids. CDR3 sequence: CASREDRGGTEAFF. The CDR3 nucleotides are TGTGCCAGCAGGGAAGACAGGGGTGGCACTGAAGCTTTCTTT. The full variable domain, completed using reference TRBV2 and TRBJ1-1, is EPEVTQTPSHQVTQMGQEVILRCVPISNHLYFYWYRQILGQKVEFLVSFYNNEISEKSEIFDDQFSVERPDGSNFTLKIRSTKLEDSAMYFCASREDRGGTEAFFGQGTRLTVV.

The CDR3 is CASSIGAGQSYYEQYF. The CDR3 DNA is TGTGCCAGTAGTATCGGGGCGGGGCAGTCTTACTACGAGCAGTACTTC. This chain links TRBV19 with TRBJ2-7, with D possibly matching TRBD2 (6 bases). The CDR3 is 16 amino acids. V shed 3 bases and J shed 3 bases, with 18 bases lying between them. Germline assignment: CDR1 LNHDA and CDR2 SQIVND (reference sequence).

This clone showed up just once. This sequence joins TRBV3-1 (or the pseudogene TRBV3-2) and TRBJ2-3; 13 bases map to TRBD2. Germline values: CDR1 LGHDT, CDR2 YNNKEL (reference sequence). Losses at the gene ends were 4 bases for V and 3 bases for J; bases not matched to a gene: 4. CDR3 length: 16 residues. The CDR3 loop reads CASSRELAGGTDTQYF. The CDR3 region has the DNA TGTGCCAGCAGCCGAGAACTAGCGGGAGGGACAGATACGCAGTATTTT.

The CDR3 DNA reads as TGTGCCAGCAGTCCCCTTTCGGGACTTGGTTACAATGAGCAGTTCTTC. It encodes CASSPLSGLGYNEQFF. The chain has TRBV6-2 or TRBV6-3 and TRBJ2-1, with D maybe TRBD2 (6 bases). The CDR3 is made up of 16 amino acids. Germline CDR1 is MNHEY and CDR2 is SVGEGT. Between the trimmed V and J ends, which lost 5 bases and 4 bases, there was a span of 18 bases.

This chain links TRBV24-1 with TRBJ2-5, with a tentative D call TRBD1 (6 bases). V shed 4 bases and J shed 1 base, with 12 bases lying between them. The CDR3 loop spans 15 amino acids. CDR1 KGHDR and CDR2 SFDVKD come from the germline V gene. CDR3 region: CATSETQGSQETQYF. The DNA of the CDR3 is TGTGCCACCAGTGAAACACAGGGTTCCCAAGAGACCCAGTACTTC.

The chain carries TRBV30 and TRBJ1-1; D is possibly TRBD1 (5 bases). The length of the CDR3 is 15 residues. Germline V gene sequence: CDR1 GTSNPN, CDR2 SVGIG (reference sequence). Trimming took off 3 bases at V and 5 bases at J, with 19 bases between the two ends. CDR3 bases: TGTGCCTGGAGGACTTGGGGCAGGGATAAAACTGAAGCTTTCTTT. Its translation is CAWRTWGRDKTEAFF.

This chain connects TRBV7-9 to TRBJ1-5; TRBD1 aligns across 8 bases. Germline V lookup: CDR1 SEHNR, CDR2 FQNEAQ (reference sequence). V shed 5 bases and J 1 base; nucleotides not matched to a gene: 7. The CDR3 loop spans 16 amino acids. CDR3 nucleotide sequence: TGTGCCAGCAGCCACGGACAGGGAATGAGCAATCAGCCCCAGCATTTT. Its translation is CASSHGQGMSNQPQHF.

In DNA, the CDR3 is TGTGCCAGCAGTGGTAACCGTCCGGGACAGGGGAACACTGAAGCTTTCTTT. Translating it yields CASSGNRPGQGNTEAFF. This rearrangement joins TRBV5-5 to TRBJ1-1, with 9 bases matching TRBD1. CDR1 and CDR2 from the germline V gene are SGHKS and YYEKEE (reference sequence). The CDR3 runs 17 residues. V lost 5 bases, J lost 1 base, and 12 bases stayed unmatched.

This sequence joins TRBV11-2 and TRBJ1-1, with D possibly being TRBD1 (5 bases). The germline V gene has CDR1 SGHAT and CDR2 FQNNGV. The CDR3 consists of 14 residues. V lost 3 bases, J lost 5 bases, and 13 bases lay in between. CDR3 region: CASSFGREDTEAFF. CDR3 bases: TGTGCCAGCAGCTTTGGCAGGGAGGATACTGAAGCTTTCTTT.

The V gene is TRBV2, the J gene TRBJ1-4; 7 bases line up with TRBD1. This CDR3 comprises 16 residues. Germline-derived CDR1 and CDR2 are SNHLY and FYNNEI. V lost 8 bases and J lost 8; bases outside the gene matches: 17. The CDR3 is CASRTGTVPTVEKLFF. As DNA, the CDR3 is TGTGCCAGCCGCACCGGGACAGTCCCTACCGTGGAAAAACTGTTTTTT.

The genes are TRBV5-4 and TRBJ1-1, with D hard to call. Germline V CDR1 and CDR2: SGHNT, YYREEE (reference sequence). This CDR3 is 18 amino acids long. V was trimmed by 0 bases and J by 0 bases, leaving 18 bases between them. The CDR3 is CASSLERGVRWMNTEAFF. The CDR3 DNA reads TGTGCCAGCAGCTTGGAGCGGGGAGTCAGGTGGATGAACACTGAAGCTTTCTTT.

The V gene is TRBV14, the J gene TRBJ2-7; the match to TRBD1 covers 8 bases. The V gene end was trimmed by 4 bases and the J gene end by 3 bases; junction bases not matched to a gene: 5. Germline V gene sequence: CDR1 SGHDN, CDR2 FVKESK. This CDR3 has 14 residues. This CDR3 is CASSRRDRLYEQYF. Written as DNA, the CDR3 is TGTGCCAGCAGCCGCCGGGACAGGCTCTACGAGCAGTACTTC.

The chain combines TRBV18 with TRBJ2-7; TRBD2 might be the D (6 bases). The V gene lost 3 bases and the J gene lost 6 bases, with 9 bases spanning the gap. CDR3 length: 12 residues. In germline, CDR1 is KGHSH, CDR2 LQKENI. The CDR3 is CASSPGGPEQYF. The CDR3 region has the DNA TGTGCCAGCTCACCGGGGGGACCCGAGCAGTACTTC.

This clone was counted between two and nine times. CDR3 region: CASSQVTGQVPYEQYF. DNA for the CDR3: TGTGCCAGCAGTCAAGTTACGGGACAGGTGCCCTACGAGCAGTACTTC. The chain combines TRBV6-2 or TRBV6-3 with TRBJ2-7, with TRBD1 identical over 8 bases. The CDR3 is 16 residues long. The germline gives CDR1 MNHEY, CDR2 SVGEGT. V was pared by 5 bases and J by 2 bases, with 11 bases of the junction left unmatched.

The V call is TRBV9, the J call TRBJ1-3; a possible D gene is TRBD1 (5 bases). The CDR3 length is 17 residues. V lost 2 bases, J lost 0 bases, and 15 bases lay in between. CDR1 SGDLS and CDR2 YYNGEE come from the germline V gene. The CDR3 reads CASSVQEGLNSGNTIYF. As DNA, the CDR3 is TGTGCCAGCAGCGTCCAAGAGGGACTGAACTCTGGAAACACCATATATTTT.

V is TRBV15 and J is TRBJ2-1, with 9 bases aligning to TRBD2. This CDR3 has 19 residues. Germline V gene sequence: CDR1 LNHNV, CDR2 YYDKDF (reference sequence). Trimming took 3 bases from V and 0 from J; bases not matched to a gene: 12. CDR3 protein: CATSRWGVSGGSSYNEQFF. The DNA of the CDR3 is TGTGCCACCAGCAGGTGGGGCGTGAGCGGGGGGAGCTCCTACAATGAGCAGTTCTTC.

This rearrangement joins TRBV15 to TRBJ1-1; D gene unclear. Germline CDR1 is LNHNV and CDR2 is YYDKDF (reference sequence). The CDR3 is made up of 14 amino acids. Deletions cut 3 bases from V and 4 bases from J, with 12 bases between. The CDR3 DNA sequence: TGTGCCACCAGCAGTTCCGGGTATGGCACTGAAGCTTTCTTT. It is translated as CATSSSGYGTEAFF.

This clone has a single count. The chain is built from TRBV19 and TRBJ2-2; D may be TRBD2 (6 bases). This CDR3 spans 12 amino acids. V was clipped by 6 bases and J by 6 bases, with 8 bases between them. CDR1 and CDR2 (germline): LNHDA, SQIVND (reference sequence). The CDR3 coding sequence is TGTGCCAGTAGACGGGAGCCCGGGGAGCTGTTTTTT. Amino acids: CASRREPGELFF.

V is TRBV7-8 and J is TRBJ1-3, with 10 nucleotides matching TRBD1. With V trimmed by 5 bases and J by 7 bases, 5 bases remained unmatched. Germline V gene data show CDR1 as SGHVS and CDR2 as FQNEAQ. The CDR3 extends over 14 amino acids. CDR3 protein: CASSPGTGENTIYF. DNA for the CDR3: TGTGCCAGCAGCCCCGGGACAGGGGAGAACACCATATATTTT.

This chain links TRBV12-5 with TRBJ2-3; TRBD1 might be the D (6 bases). CDR1 is LGHNT and CDR2 is FRNRAP in the germline V gene. V lost 3 bases to trimming and J lost 1 base, with 11 bases between them. This CDR3 spans 15 amino acids. Here the CDR3 reads CASGFGDKRTDTQYF. The CDR3 coding sequence is TGTGCTAGTGGTTTCGGGGACAAGCGCACAGATACGCAGTATTTT. The variable domain in full, completed from reference TRBV12-5 and TRBJ2-3, reads DARVTQTPRHKVTEMGQEVTMRCQPILGHNTVFWYRQTMMQGLELLAYFRNRAPLDDSGMPKDRFSAEMPDATLATLKIQPSEPRDSAVYFCASGFGDKRTDTQYFGPGTRLTVL.

The V call is TRBV5-1, the J call TRBJ1-5; possible D gene TRBD1, 5 bases. This CDR3 spans 14 amino acids. CDR1 SGHRS and CDR2 YFSETQ come from the germline V gene. Deletions cut 4 bases from V and 5 bases from J, with 13 bases between. Written as DNA, the CDR3 is TGCGCCAGCAGCCTCGGGGGAACCGATCAGCCCCAGCATTTT. Its translation is CASSLGGTDQPQHF.

The count of this clone is one. This rearrangement joins TRBV6-5 to TRBJ1-2; TRBD1 aligns across 7 bases. The germline V gene encodes CDR1 MNHEY and CDR2 SVGAGI. The CDR3 spans 11 residues. Germline trimming cut 6 bases from V and 7 bases from J; bases unmatched to any gene: 2. Here the CDR3 reads CASRQGFGYTF. For the CDR3, the DNA is TGTGCCAGCAGACAGGGGTTTGGCTACACCTTC.

The chain uses TRBV20-1 and TRBJ2-2, with TRBD2 matching over 12 bases. CDR1 is DFQATT and CDR2 is SNEGSKA in the germline V gene (reference sequence). V trimming: 3 bases; J trimming: 0 bases; junction bases outside the gene matches: 5. CDR3 size: 17 residues. This CDR3 is CSASMTSGRANTGELFF. CDR3 in DNA: TGCAGTGCTAGTATGACTAGCGGGAGAGCGAACACCGGGGAGCTGTTTTTT.

The chain has TRBV5-1 and TRBJ2-1; 8 bases fit TRBD1. The CDR3 is 15 amino acids. Germline trimming cut 1 base from V and 8 bases from J; bases unmatched to any gene: 8. The germline gives CDR1 SGHRS, CDR2 YFSETQ. The CDR3 loop reads CASSLNRGTFDEQFF. The CDR3 DNA sequence: TGCGCCAGCAGCTTGAACAGGGGGACGTTCGATGAGCAGTTCTTC.

The rearrangement links TRBV3-1 (or the pseudogene TRBV3-2) to TRBJ2-3; TRBD2 is a possible D gene (5 bases). Trimming stripped 4 bases from V and 3 bases from J, with 20 bases between. Germline assignment: CDR1 LGHDT and CDR2 YNNKEL (reference sequence). This CDR3 contains 17 residues. This chain's CDR3 is CASSLRERWFRTDTQYF. CDR3 in DNA: TGTGCCAGCAGCCTCCGGGAACGGTGGTTTAGGACAGATACGCAGTATTTT.